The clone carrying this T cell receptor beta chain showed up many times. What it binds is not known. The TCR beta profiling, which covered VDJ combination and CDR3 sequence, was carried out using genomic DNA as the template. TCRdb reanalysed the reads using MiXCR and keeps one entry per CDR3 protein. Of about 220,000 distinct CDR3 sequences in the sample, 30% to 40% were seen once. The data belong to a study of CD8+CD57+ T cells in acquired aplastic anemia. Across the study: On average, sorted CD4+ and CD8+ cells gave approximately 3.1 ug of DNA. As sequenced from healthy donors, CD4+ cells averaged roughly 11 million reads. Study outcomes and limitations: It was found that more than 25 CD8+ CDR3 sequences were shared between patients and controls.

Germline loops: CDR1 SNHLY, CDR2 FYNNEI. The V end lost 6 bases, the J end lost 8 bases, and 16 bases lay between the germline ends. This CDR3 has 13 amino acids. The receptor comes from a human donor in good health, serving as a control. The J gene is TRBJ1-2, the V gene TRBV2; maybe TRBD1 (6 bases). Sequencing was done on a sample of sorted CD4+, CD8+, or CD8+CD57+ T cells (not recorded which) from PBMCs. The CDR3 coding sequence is TGTGCCAGCAGAGCGACAGGCTACGGCGGCTACACCTTC. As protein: CASRATGYGGYTF.